The 23 T cell receptor beta chains presented below share a single source sample, sequenced in a study of cytomegalovirus exposure and HLA in healthy donors. Libraries were prepared by immunoSEQ multiplex PCR; TCRdb keeps only in-frame clonotypes and omits some of them. The table has about 130,000 clones, roughly 79% seen once; the top ten hold about 27%. Input material: PBMCs. Receptors originate from a man aged 30 to 39 in good health and CMV-seropositive.

The chain has TRBV7-9 and TRBJ1-2; D is possibly TRBD1 (6 bases). Trimming stripped 3 bases from V and 0 bases from J, with 11 bases between. The CDR3 has 15 residues. Germline CDR1 is SEHNR and CDR2 is FQNEAQ (reference sequence). The CDR3 region has the DNA TGTGCCAGCAGCTTTTGGGACAAAGCTAACTATGGCTACACCTTC. Protein sequence: CASSFWDKANYGYTF.

The V gene is TRBV18, the J gene TRBJ2-7; 9 nucleotides agree with TRBD1. Looked up from germline, CDR1 is KGHSH and CDR2 is LQKENI. This CDR3 contains 14 residues. The V and J ends lost 6 bases and 7 bases, in that order; junction bases with no gene match: 10. The CDR3 DNA reads as TGTGCCAGCTCCTTCGACAGGGGGTCTGGAGAGCAGTACTTC. It is translated as CASSFDRGSGEQYF.

This clone was seen just once. The chain recombines TRBV30 with TRBJ2-7, with unresolved D. Germline V gene data show CDR1 as GTSNPN and CDR2 as SVGIG (reference sequence). The CDR3 is 13 amino acids. Trimming took off 1 base at V and 4 bases at J, with 11 bases between the two ends. The CDR3 region has the DNA TGTGCCTGGAGTGGAGCGTCGGGTTACGAGCAGTACTTC. Protein sequence: CAWSGASGYEQYF.

Many counts were recorded for this clone. V and J are TRBV9 and TRBJ1-3; no reliable D call. This CDR3 region has 13 residues. With 3 bases removed from V and 0 bases from J, the gap between germline ends came to 4 bases. Germline V gene lookup returns CDR1 SGDLS and CDR2 YYNGEE. The CDR3 bases are TGTGCCAGCAGCGCTTACTCTGGAAACACCATATATTTT. It is translated as CASSAYSGNTIYF.

V is TRBV27 and J is TRBJ2-5; possibly TRBD2 for D (6 bases). Trimming took off 4 bases at V and 4 bases at J, with 19 bases between the two ends. The CDR3 is 16 amino acids. In germline, CDR1 is MNHEY, CDR2 SMNVEV (reference sequence). The chain's CDR3 is CASSSFGTPTGETQYF. The CDR3 DNA reads TGTGCCAGCAGTTCTTTCGGGACTCCGACCGGAGAGACCCAGTACTTC.

The rearrangement joins TRBV7-2 to TRBJ2-7; 7 nucleotides align to TRBD2. The CDR3 is 16 amino acids. Germline-derived CDR1 and CDR2 are SGHTA and FQGNSA. V was pared by 5 bases and J by 4 bases, with 14 bases of the junction left unmatched. The CDR3 spells CASSPRLAKEHYEQYF. The CDR3 nucleotides are TGTGCCAGCAGCCCCCGACTAGCCAAGGAGCATTACGAGCAGTACTTC.

The J gene is TRBJ2-2, the V gene TRBV29-1; 7 nucleotides match TRBD1. CDR3 length equals 14 residues. With 7 bases clipped from V and 0 bases from J, the junction kept 5 bases outside the gene matches. Germline V gives CDR1 SQVTM, CDR2 ANQGSEA. CDR3 loop: CSAKGGANTGELFF. In DNA, the CDR3 is TGCAGCGCCAAAGGGGGCGCGAACACCGGGGAGCTGTTTTTT.

The chain combines TRBV6-5 with TRBJ1-2, with TRBD1 matching 7 bases. The V gene end was trimmed by 0 bases and the J gene end by 8 bases; junction bases not matched to a gene: 6. CDR1 and CDR2 from the germline V gene are MNHEY and SVGAGI. CDR3 length: 14 amino acids. The CDR3 loop is CASSYSGGEGGYTF. The DNA of the CDR3 is TGTGCCAGCAGTTACTCAGGGGGCGAGGGCGGCTACACCTTC.

The chain links TRBV11-2 to TRBJ1-2, with 7 nucleotides matching TRBD1. There are 15 residues in the CDR3. V was clipped by 4 bases and J by 7 bases; unmatched bases: 12. Germline values: CDR1 SGHAT, CDR2 FQNNGV. CDR3 DNA: TGTGCCAGCAGCTCTACAGGGGCCAGCGGTTTTGGCTACACCTTC. This codes for CASSSTGASGFGYTF. The full variable domain, its missing parts supplied by reference TRBV11-2 and TRBJ1-2, is EAGVAQSPRYKIIEKRQSVAFWCNPISGHATLYWYQQILGQGPKLLIQFQNNGVVDDSQLPKDRFSAERLKGVDSTLKIQPAKLEDSAVYLCASSSTGASGFGYTFGSGTRLTVV.

This chain uses TRBV5-4 with TRBJ1-1; no definite D call. Germline loops: CDR1 SGHNT, CDR2 YYREEE (reference sequence). V was shortened by 2 bases and J by 5 bases, with 13 bases between the two germline ends. The CDR3 has 14 amino acids. The CDR3 loop is CASSFPGGRTEAFF. DNA of the CDR3: TGTGCCAGCAGCTTTCCAGGAGGGAGAACTGAAGCTTTCTTT.

The V and J genes are TRBV10-1 and TRBJ2-4; tentative D call: TRBD1 (5 bases). V lost 0 bases to trimming and J lost 3 bases, with 9 bases between them. The CDR3 length is 15 residues. Germline V lookup: CDR1 WNHNN, CDR2 SYGVQD (reference sequence). CDR3 protein: CASSESGDFKNIQYF. The CDR3 DNA reads TGCGCCAGCAGTGAGTCAGGGGATTTCAAAAACATTCAGTACTTC.

The rearrangement links TRBV9 to TRBJ1-2, with D unclear. Germline V gene sequence: CDR1 SGDLS, CDR2 YYNGEE. V was trimmed by 0 bases and J by 2 bases, leaving 11 bases between them. The CDR3 contains 15 residues. This CDR3 reads CASSVDPGRNYGYTF. Here the CDR3 DNA reads TGTGCCAGCAGCGTAGACCCCGGGAGAAACTATGGCTACACCTTC.

V usage is TRBV9 and J usage is TRBJ2-3; 7 nucleotides match TRBD2. V lost 3 bases to trimming and J lost 5 bases; unmatched junction nucleotides: 9. The CDR3 length is 15 residues. Germline V gene sequence: CDR1 SGDLS, CDR2 YYNGEE. CDR3 region: CASSASGLLLDTQYF. CDR3 coding DNA: TGTGCCAGCAGCGCCTCGGGACTACTGCTAGATACGCAGTATTTT.

The chain carries TRBV2 and TRBJ1-2; TRBD1 matches 8 bases. Losses at the gene ends were 3 bases for V and 1 base for J; bases not matched to a gene: 19. The germline V gene has CDR1 SNHLY and CDR2 FYNNEI. The CDR3 consists of 20 residues. As DNA, the CDR3 is TGTGCCAGCAGTGAGCCAGGGGGCGCGGGCCACGGATTCCATAACTATGGCTACACCTTC. This encodes CASSEPGGAGHGFHNYGYTF.

The V gene is TRBV5-1, the J gene TRBJ1-2; D is unclear. The V gene lost 0 bases and the J gene lost 7 bases, with 13 bases spanning the gap. The CDR3 is made up of 14 amino acids. Looked up from germline, CDR1 is SGHRS and CDR2 is YFSETQ. In DNA, the CDR3 is TGCGCCAGCAGCTTGGTTTCGGAGGGTCGTGGCTACACCTTC. Its protein product is CASSLVSEGRGYTF. The full variable domain, in which reference TRBV5-1 and TRBJ1-2 provide the parts outside the CDR3, is KAGVTQTPRYLIKTRGQQVTLSCSPISGHRSVSWYQQTPGQGLQFLFEYFSETQRNKGNFPGRFSGRQFSNSRSEMNVSTLELGDSALYLCASSLVSEGRGYTFGSGTRLTVV.

The rearrangement links TRBV12-5 to TRBJ2-5; tentatively, D is TRBD2 (6 bases). This CDR3 is built from 14 residues. Trimming stripped 2 bases from V and 2 bases from J, with 9 bases between. Germline CDR1 reads LGHNT; CDR2 reads FRNRAP. The CDR3 bases are TGTGCTAGTGGTTTGTTGGGGAGGCAAGAGACCCAGTACTTC. Its protein is CASGLLGRQETQYF.

This chain joins TRBV5-1 and TRBJ1-5, with TRBD1 matching over 7 bases. CDR3 length: 15 amino acids. The V gene end was trimmed by 5 bases and the J gene end by 0 bases; junction bases not matched to a gene: 5. CDR1 and CDR2 from the germline V gene are SGHRS and YFSETQ. CDR3 sequence (DNA): TGCGCCAGCAGTCGGGACAGCTCTAGCAATCAGCCCCAGCATTTT. It encodes CASSRDSSSNQPQHF.

V and J are TRBV5-5 and TRBJ1-1; maybe TRBD1 (5 bases). The ends were cut back, 3 bases at V and 11 bases at J, with 20 bases in the middle. The CDR3 spans 14 residues. CDR1 and CDR2 from the germline V gene are SGHKS and YYEKEE (reference sequence). The CDR3 coding sequence is TGTGCCAGCAGCTCCGACAGAAGCTCTATGGGGGCTTTCTTT. It yields the protein CASSSDRSSMGAFF.

The chain links TRBV7-3 to TRBJ2-3; TRBD1 is a possible D gene (6 bases). Trimming left V 5 bases short and J 5 bases short, with 17 bases between. Germline-derived CDR1 and CDR2 are SGHTA and FQGTGA. This CDR3 has 15 residues. In nucleotides, the CDR3 is TGTGCCAGCAGCCCCCGGACAGTTACAGGAGATACGCAGTATTTT. Its protein product is CASSPRTVTGDTQYF.

This clone was detected only a few times. V usage is TRBV6-5 and J usage is TRBJ2-2; possibly TRBD2 for D (5 bases). Germline CDR1 and CDR2: MNHEY and SVGAGI. V was pared by 4 bases and J by 6 bases, with 18 bases between. The CDR3 runs to 16 residues. CDR3 sequence: CASSSGRLKEAGELFF. CDR3 DNA: TGTGCCAGCAGTTCGGGGAGACTAAAGGAGGCCGGGGAGCTGTTTTTT.

The rearrangement joins TRBV29-1 to TRBJ2-7; a possible D gene is TRBD2 (6 bases). The CDR3 is made up of 13 amino acids. Germline loops: CDR1 SQVTM, CDR2 ANQGSEA. V was clipped by 4 bases and J by 2 bases, with 12 bases between them. The CDR3 is CSVGLGGAYEQYF. The CDR3 region has the DNA TGCAGCGTTGGACTAGGAGGAGCCTACGAGCAGTACTTC.

This chain joins TRBV6-6 and TRBJ2-7, with D possibly matching TRBD1 (6 bases). The CDR3 sequence is 15 residues long. Trimming took off 8 bases at V and 3 bases at J, with 20 bases between the two ends. In germline, CDR1 is MNHNY, CDR2 SVGAGI (reference sequence). The CDR3 loop is CASGEPGQLFYEQYF. The CDR3 DNA follows: TGTGCCAGCGGGGAACCTGGACAGCTATTCTACGAGCAGTACTTC.

The rearrangement uses TRBV9 and TRBJ2-3; TRBD2 matches at 13 bases. V trimming: 3 bases; J trimming: 1 base; junction bases outside the gene matches: 2. There are 16 residues in the CDR3. CDR1 and CDR2 (germline): SGDLS, YYNGEE. The CDR3 region is CASSAGTSGGTDTQYF. The CDR3 DNA is TGTGCCAGCAGCGCAGGGACTAGCGGGGGCACAGATACGCAGTATTTT.